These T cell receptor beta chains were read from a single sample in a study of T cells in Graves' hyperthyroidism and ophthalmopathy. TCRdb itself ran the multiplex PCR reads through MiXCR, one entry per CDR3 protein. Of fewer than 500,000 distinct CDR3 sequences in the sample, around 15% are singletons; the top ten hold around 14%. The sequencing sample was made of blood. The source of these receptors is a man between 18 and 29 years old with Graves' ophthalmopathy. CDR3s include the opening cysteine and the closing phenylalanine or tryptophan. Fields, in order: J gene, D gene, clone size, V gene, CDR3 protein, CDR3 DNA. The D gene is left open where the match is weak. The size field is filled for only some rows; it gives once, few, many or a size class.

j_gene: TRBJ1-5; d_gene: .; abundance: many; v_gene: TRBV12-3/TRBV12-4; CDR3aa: CASSSQGSYSNQPQHF; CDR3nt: TGTGCCAGCAGTTCTCAGGGCAGTTATAGCAATCAGCCCCAGCATTTT
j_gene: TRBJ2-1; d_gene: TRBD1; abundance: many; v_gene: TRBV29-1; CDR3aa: CSVRDRGFDEQFF; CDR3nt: TGCAGCGTTCGGGACAGGGGCTTTGATGAGCAGTTCTTC
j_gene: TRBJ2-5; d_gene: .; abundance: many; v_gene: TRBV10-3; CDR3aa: CAIRLGPERETQYF; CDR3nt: TGTGCCATCAGGCTGGGCCCGGAGAGGGAGACCCAGTACTTC
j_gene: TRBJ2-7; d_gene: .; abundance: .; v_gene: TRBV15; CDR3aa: CATSRQGGDYEQYF; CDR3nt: TGTGCCACCAGCAGACAGGGGGGTGACTACGAGCAGTACTTC
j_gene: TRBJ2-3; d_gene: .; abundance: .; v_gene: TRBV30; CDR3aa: CAWSPGGRERDTQYF; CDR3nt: TGTGCCTGGAGTCCCGGGGGGCGGGAGCGAGATACGCAGTATTTT
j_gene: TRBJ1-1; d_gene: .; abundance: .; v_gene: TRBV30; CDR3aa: CAWSPLGAEAFF; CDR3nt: TGTGCCTGGAGTCCTCTAGGAGCTGAAGCTTTCTTT
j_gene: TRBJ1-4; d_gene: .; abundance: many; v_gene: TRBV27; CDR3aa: CASSLLEGSGKLFF; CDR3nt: TGTGCCAGCAGTTTATTAGAGGGAAGCGGAAAACTGTTTTTT
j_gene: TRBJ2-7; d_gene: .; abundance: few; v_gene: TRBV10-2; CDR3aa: CASSESKGPEQYF; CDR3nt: TGCGCCAGCAGTGAGTCGAAAGGTCCAGAGCAGTACTTC
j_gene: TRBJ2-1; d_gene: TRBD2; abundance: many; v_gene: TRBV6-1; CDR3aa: CASRLISGPSYNEQFF; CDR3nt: TGTGCCAGCAGACTAATTAGCGGGCCCTCCTACAATGAGCAGTTCTTC
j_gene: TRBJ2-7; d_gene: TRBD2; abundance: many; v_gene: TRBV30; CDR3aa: CASAGGLAGYEQYF; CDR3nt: TGTGCCTCAGCAGGGGGACTAGCGGGATACGAGCAGTACTTC